This is a list of T cell receptor beta chains from one sample in a study of blood T cells in healthy people across ages. From the 5' RACE reads, TCRdb called clonotypes with MiXCR, one entry per CDR3 protein. The sample contains around 850,000 distinct CDR3 sequences, about 36% of which appear only once. Material for sequencing was blood. These receptors were collected from a man in his late teens or twenties in good health. The CDR3 runs from the conserved cysteine through the conserved F or W. The order of the fields is D gene, V gene, clone size, J gene, CDR3 DNA, CDR3 protein. D genes are given only for firm matches. Rows may omit the clone size; those that give it use once, few, many or a size class.

d_gene: NA; v_gene: TRBV6-1; abundance: NA; j_gene: TRBJ2-1; CDR3nt: TGTGCCAGCAGAACGCGCTTCAGTCGGGACTACAATGAGCAGTTCTTC; CDR3aa: CASRTRFSRDYNEQFF
d_gene: NA; v_gene: TRBV7-2; abundance: NA; j_gene: TRBJ1-1; CDR3nt: TGTGCCAGCAGTCCTTACGACAGCATCACTGAAGCTTTCTTT; CDR3aa: CASSPYDSITEAFF
d_gene: NA; v_gene: TRBV12-3/TRBV12-4; abundance: few; j_gene: TRBJ1-2; CDR3nt: TGTGCCAGCAGTTTTTCCCAGGGGAGGGTTGGCTACACCTTC; CDR3aa: CASSFSQGRVGYTF
d_gene: NA; v_gene: TRBV7-2; abundance: NA; j_gene: TRBJ2-7; CDR3nt: TGTGCCAGCAGCTTACGACGGACTGCCTACGAGCAGTACTTC; CDR3aa: CASSLRRTAYEQYF
d_gene: TRBD1; v_gene: TRBV20-1; abundance: few; j_gene: TRBJ1-2; CDR3nt: TGCAGTGCTAGAGACCCGATAGGACAGGGCGTTACGGCTGGGACGTGGGGCTACACCTTC; CDR3aa: CSARDPIGQGVTAGTWGYTF
d_gene: NA; v_gene: TRBV16; abundance: once; j_gene: TRBJ2-7; CDR3nt: TGTGCCAGCCGACAGCTTGGGGGTCGGCTACTCGAGCAGTACTTC; CDR3aa: CASRQLGGRLLEQYF
d_gene: NA; v_gene: TRBV29-1; abundance: NA; j_gene: TRBJ1-2; CDR3nt: TGCAGTGTTAGGGGGAAGGACTATGGCTACACCTTC; CDR3aa: CSVRGKDYGYTF
d_gene: NA; v_gene: TRBV20-1; abundance: many; j_gene: TRBJ2-3; CDR3nt: TGCAGTGCCCCCCGGGCGTCGGGGGTCACAGATACGCAGTATTTT; CDR3aa: CSAPRASGVTDTQYF
d_gene: TRBD1; v_gene: TRBV3-1; abundance: NA; j_gene: TRBJ1-5; CDR3nt: TGTGCCAGCAGCCTCGTCCCGGGACAGGGGCAGCCCCAGCATTTT; CDR3aa: CASSLVPGQGQPQHF
d_gene: TRBD2; v_gene: TRBV9; abundance: many; j_gene: TRBJ2-1; CDR3nt: TGTGCCAGCAGCGTTGATTGGGGAGGGATGAATGAGCAGTTCTTC; CDR3aa: CASSVDWGGMNEQFF
d_gene: TRBD1; v_gene: TRBV14; abundance: NA; j_gene: TRBJ2-7; CDR3nt: TGTGCCAGCAGCCAAACAACAGGGGTACAGTACGAGCAGTACTTC; CDR3aa: CASSQTTGVQYEQYF
d_gene: NA; v_gene: TRBV4-1; abundance: many; j_gene: TRBJ2-3; CDR3nt: TGCGCCAGCAGCCAGGGTCACAGGGTTCGCACAGATACGCAGTATTTT; CDR3aa: CASSQGHRVRTDTQYF